These T cell receptor beta chains were read from a single sample in a study of blood T cell repertoires in COVID-19. Profiling relied on immunoSEQ multiplex PCR, and the TCRdb table lists in-frame clones only, not all of them. This table holds about 260,000 clones, approximately 90% found once. Material for sequencing was PBMCs or T cells enriched from blood (not recorded which). The receptors shown here come from a woman in her forties or fifties who had recovered from COVID-19. CDR3s include the opening cysteine and the closing phenylalanine or tryptophan. Fields, in order: D gene, V gene, J gene, clone size, CDR3 protein, CDR3 DNA. The D gene is left open where the match is weak. Only some rows state a clone size, as once, few, many or a class for expanded clones.

d_call: TRBD1; v_call: TRBV19; j_call: TRBJ1-5; clone_size: -; cdr3_aa: CASRDRGNWGDQPQHF; cdr3_nt: TGTGCCAGTAGGGACAGGGGAAATTGGGGGGATCAGCCCCAGCATTTT
d_call: TRBD2; v_call: TRBV7-9; j_call: TRBJ2-7; clone_size: -; cdr3_aa: CASTSTRSGGYEQYF; cdr3_nt: TGTGCCAGCACCAGCACCCGATCGGGAGGCTACGAGCAGTACTTC
d_call: TRBD1; v_call: TRBV20-1; j_call: TRBJ1-1; clone_size: -; cdr3_aa: CSASRGRTEAFF; cdr3_nt: TGCAGTGCTAGTAGGGGGCGGACTGAAGCTTTCTTT
d_call: TRBD2; v_call: TRBV7-6; j_call: TRBJ2-1; clone_size: -; cdr3_aa: CASSPGLAAIRRNEQFF; cdr3_nt: TGTGCCAGCAGCCCCGGACTAGCAGCGATCAGGCGGAATGAGCAGTTCTTC
d_call: TRBD1; v_call: TRBV7-2; j_call: TRBJ1-6; clone_size: -; cdr3_aa: CASSTRDSLVYNSPLHF; cdr3_nt: TGTGCCAGCAGCACAAGGGACAGTCTCGTCTATAATTCACCCCTCCACTTT
d_call: TRBD2; v_call: TRBV18; j_call: TRBJ2-7; clone_size: -; cdr3_aa: CASSQGLAGVSEQYF; cdr3_nt: TGTGCCAGCTCACAGGGACTAGCGGGAGTCAGCGAGCAGTACTTC
d_call: TRBD2; v_call: TRBV5-4; j_call: TRBJ2-1; clone_size: -; cdr3_aa: CASRPRLASSAYNEQFF; cdr3_nt: TGTGCCAGCAGACCGCGACTAGCTTCCTCAGCCTACAATGAGCAGTTCTTC
d_call: -; v_call: TRBV30; j_call: TRBJ2-2; clone_size: -; cdr3_aa: CAAGGGRPTGELFF; cdr3_nt: TGTGCCGCTGGGGGCGGGAGACCCACCGGGGAGCTGTTTTTT
d_call: -; v_call: TRBV11-3; j_call: TRBJ2-1; clone_size: -; cdr3_aa: CASSLAGEGGEQFF; cdr3_nt: TGTGCCAGCAGCTTAGCCGGGGAGGGGGGTGAGCAGTTCTTC
d_call: TRBD2; v_call: TRBV27; j_call: TRBJ2-3; clone_size: -; cdr3_aa: CASSAGLAGGVSGTDTQYF; cdr3_nt: TGTGCCAGCAGTGCAGGTCTAGCGGGTGGAGTGAGTGGCACAGATACGCAGTATTTT
d_call: -; v_call: TRBV9; j_call: TRBJ1-6; clone_size: -; cdr3_aa: CASSVAPDSNNSPLHF; cdr3_nt: TGTGCCAGCAGCGTAGCCCCGGACAGTAACAATTCACCCCTCCACTTT
d_call: -; v_call: TRBV4-1; j_call: TRBJ2-4; clone_size: -; cdr3_aa: CASSQAGGDNIQYF; cdr3_nt: TGCGCCAGCAGCCAAGCAGGAGGGGATAACATTCAGTACTTC
d_call: TRBD1; v_call: TRBV29-1; j_call: TRBJ2-1; clone_size: -; cdr3_aa: CSVGLVGQGGFGEQFF; cdr3_nt: TGCAGCGTTGGCCTTGTGGGACAGGGGGGTTTCGGTGAGCAGTTCTTC
d_call: TRBD2; v_call: TRBV5-6; j_call: TRBJ2-7; clone_size: -; cdr3_aa: CASSDPGLAGDFSYEQYF; cdr3_nt: TGTGCCAGCAGCGATCCGGGACTAGCGGGAGATTTCTCCTACGAGCAGTACTTC
d_call: TRBD1; v_call: TRBV7-9; j_call: TRBJ1-1; clone_size: -; cdr3_aa: CASGLLEGQGEVEAFF; cdr3_nt: TGTGCCAGCGGCCTGCTAGAGGGACAGGGGGAGGTTGAAGCTTTCTTT
d_call: TRBD1; v_call: TRBV7-3; j_call: TRBJ1-2; clone_size: -; cdr3_aa: CASSPGGTGGGYTF; cdr3_nt: TGTGCCAGCAGTCCGGGAGGGACAGGGGGCGGCTACACCTTC
d_call: -; v_call: TRBV10-2; j_call: TRBJ1-4; clone_size: -; cdr3_aa: CASSESEKTNEKLFF; cdr3_nt: TGCGCCAGCAGTGAGTCGGAGAAAACTAATGAAAAACTGTTTTTT
d_call: -; v_call: TRBV7-9; j_call: TRBJ1-2; clone_size: -; cdr3_aa: CASSSWSGGDYGYTF; cdr3_nt: TGTGCCAGCAGCTCCTGGTCCGGGGGTGACTATGGCTACACCTTC
d_call: -; v_call: TRBV3-1/TRBV3-2; j_call: TRBJ2-2; clone_size: -; cdr3_aa: CASSQNTGTGELFF; cdr3_nt: TGTGCCAGCAGCCAGAATACAGGGACCGGGGAGCTGTTTTTT
d_call: TRBD1; v_call: TRBV28; j_call: TRBJ1-2; clone_size: -; cdr3_aa: CASSLLPGQLYGYTF; cdr3_nt: TGTGCCAGCAGTTTGTTGCCGGGACAGTTATATGGCTACACCTTC
d_call: -; v_call: TRBV2; j_call: TRBJ1-5; clone_size: -; cdr3_aa: CASRALEISGQPQHF; cdr3_nt: TGTGCCAGCAGGGCCCTCGAGATTAGCGGTCAGCCCCAGCATTTT
d_call: -; v_call: TRBV18; j_call: TRBJ2-4; clone_size: -; cdr3_aa: CASSLDSAGGIQYF; cdr3_nt: TGTGCCAGCTCACTGGACTCGGCGGGCGGAATTCAGTACTTC
d_call: -; v_call: TRBV19; j_call: TRBJ1-1; clone_size: -; cdr3_aa: CASSIWPQLNTEAFF; cdr3_nt: TGTGCCAGTAGTATATGGCCGCAATTGAACACTGAAGCTTTCTTT
d_call: TRBD2; v_call: TRBV11-2; j_call: TRBJ2-3; clone_size: -; cdr3_aa: CASSENSGRRTDTQYF; cdr3_nt: TGTGCCAGCAGCGAAAATAGCGGGAGACGCACAGATACGCAGTATTTT
d_call: -; v_call: TRBV5-6; j_call: TRBJ2-7; clone_size: once; cdr3_aa: CASSFWEIRGGEQYF; cdr3_nt: TGTGCCAGCAGCTTCTGGGAAATTCGGGGAGGCGAGCAGTACTTC
d_call: TRBD1; v_call: TRBV4-3; j_call: TRBJ1-6; clone_size: -; cdr3_aa: CASSLLGTGVTPLHF; cdr3_nt: TGCGCCAGCAGCCTTCTTGGGACAGGGGTTACACCCCTCCACTTT
d_call: -; v_call: TRBV11-3; j_call: TRBJ2-5; clone_size: -; cdr3_aa: CASSPRYQETQYF; cdr3_nt: TGTGCCAGCAGCCCCAGGTACCAAGAGACCCAGTACTTC
d_call: -; v_call: TRBV7-2; j_call: TRBJ2-5; clone_size: -; cdr3_aa: CASSLVTGQETQYF; cdr3_nt: TGTGCCAGCAGCTTAGTGACAGGCCAAGAGACCCAGTACTTC
d_call: TRBD1; v_call: TRBV5-4; j_call: TRBJ1-1; clone_size: -; cdr3_aa: CASSLRRDSEAFF; cdr3_nt: TGTGCCAGCAGCTTGCGACGGGACAGTGAAGCTTTCTTT
d_call: TRBD2; v_call: TRBV5-4; j_call: TRBJ2-7; clone_size: -; cdr3_aa: CASSWEPSGRHEQYF; cdr3_nt: TGTGCCAGCAGCTGGGAACCTAGCGGGAGGCACGAGCAGTACTTC
d_call: TRBD1; v_call: TRBV19; j_call: TRBJ1-1; clone_size: -; cdr3_aa: CASNNRGSFTEAFF; cdr3_nt: TGTGCCAGTAACAACAGGGGCAGCTTTACTGAAGCTTTCTTT
d_call: -; v_call: TRBV18; j_call: TRBJ1-2; clone_size: -; cdr3_aa: CASSPGGLNYGYTF; cdr3_nt: TGTGCCAGCTCACCTGGGGGGTTAAACTATGGCTACACCTTC
d_call: TRBD2; v_call: TRBV24-1; j_call: TRBJ2-3; clone_size: -; cdr3_aa: CATSDRLARNTDTQYF; cdr3_nt: TGTGCCACCAGTGACCGACTAGCCCGGAACACAGATACGCAGTATTTT
d_call: -; v_call: TRBV7-9; j_call: TRBJ1-2; clone_size: -; cdr3_aa: CASSLAQGLDGYTF; cdr3_nt: TGTGCCAGCAGCTTAGCTCAGGGCCTCGATGGCTACACCTTC
d_call: -; v_call: TRBV29-1; j_call: TRBJ2-1; clone_size: many; cdr3_aa: CSVDELNEQFF; cdr3_nt: TGCAGCGTTGACGAGCTCAATGAGCAGTTCTTC
d_call: TRBD1; v_call: TRBV6-2/TRBV6-3; j_call: TRBJ1-2; clone_size: -; cdr3_aa: CASSTNTNRGHGYTF; cdr3_nt: TGTGCCAGCAGTACCAATACCAACAGGGGCCATGGCTACACCTTC
d_call: -; v_call: TRBV7-2; j_call: TRBJ1-2; clone_size: -; cdr3_aa: CASSRTRDYGYTF; cdr3_nt: TGTGCCAGCAGCCGGACACGCGATTATGGCTACACCTTC
d_call: TRBD1; v_call: TRBV30; j_call: TRBJ1-1; clone_size: few; cdr3_aa: CAWTLRPGQGYTEAFF; cdr3_nt: TGTGCCTGGACCCTCCGTCCGGGACAGGGATACACTGAAGCTTTCTTT
d_call: TRBD2; v_call: TRBV4-1; j_call: TRBJ2-3; clone_size: once; cdr3_aa: CASSQDGAGGPGADTQYF; cdr3_nt: TGCGCCAGCAGCCAAGACGGGGCGGGAGGTCCGGGGGCAGATACGCAGTATTTT
d_call: -; v_call: TRBV2; j_call: TRBJ2-2; clone_size: -; cdr3_aa: CASSVQGTTGELFF; cdr3_nt: TGTGCCAGCAGTGTCCAGGGGACAACCGGGGAGCTGTTTTTT
d_call: -; v_call: TRBV20-1; j_call: TRBJ1-1; clone_size: once; cdr3_aa: CSARDLQEAFF; cdr3_nt: TGCAGTGCTAGAGATTTGCAGGAAGCTTTCTTT
d_call: -; v_call: TRBV3-1/TRBV3-2; j_call: TRBJ1-1; clone_size: -; cdr3_aa: CASSLQGGTEAFF; cdr3_nt: TGTGCCAGCAGCCTACAGGGTGGTACTGAAGCTTTCTTT
d_call: -; v_call: TRBV2; j_call: TRBJ1-2; clone_size: -; cdr3_aa: CASSEVGGQLFNYGYTF; cdr3_nt: TGTGCCAGCAGTGAAGTAGGCGGACAGCTCTTTAACTATGGCTACACCTTC
d_call: TRBD2; v_call: TRBV5-4; j_call: TRBJ2-2; clone_size: -; cdr3_aa: CASKFQGLAGVSTGELFF; cdr3_nt: TGTGCCAGCAAATTTCAGGGACTAGCGGGAGTATCAACCGGGGAGCTGTTTTTT
d_call: -; v_call: TRBV7-3; j_call: TRBJ1-6; clone_size: -; cdr3_aa: CASSPTGYNSPLHF; cdr3_nt: TGTGCCAGCAGCCCGACCGGGTATAATTCACCCCTCCACTTT
d_call: -; v_call: TRBV19; j_call: TRBJ1-2; clone_size: -; cdr3_aa: CASLNRAGGYTF; cdr3_nt: TGTGCCAGTCTTAACAGGGCCGGCGGCTACACCTTC